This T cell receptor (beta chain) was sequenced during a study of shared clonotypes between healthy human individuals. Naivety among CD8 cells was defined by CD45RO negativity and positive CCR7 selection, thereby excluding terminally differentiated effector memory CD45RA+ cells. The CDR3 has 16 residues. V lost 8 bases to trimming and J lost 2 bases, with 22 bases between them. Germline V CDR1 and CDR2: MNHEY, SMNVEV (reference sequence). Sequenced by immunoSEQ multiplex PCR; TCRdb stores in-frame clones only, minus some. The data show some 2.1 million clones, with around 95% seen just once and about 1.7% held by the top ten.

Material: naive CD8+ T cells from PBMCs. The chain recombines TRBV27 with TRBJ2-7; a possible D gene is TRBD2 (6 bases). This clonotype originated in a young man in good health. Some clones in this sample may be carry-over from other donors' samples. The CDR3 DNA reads TGTGCCAGCGGAACATTCACCGGGACTCCCGCCTACGAGCAGTACTTC. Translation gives CASGTFTGTPAYEQYF.